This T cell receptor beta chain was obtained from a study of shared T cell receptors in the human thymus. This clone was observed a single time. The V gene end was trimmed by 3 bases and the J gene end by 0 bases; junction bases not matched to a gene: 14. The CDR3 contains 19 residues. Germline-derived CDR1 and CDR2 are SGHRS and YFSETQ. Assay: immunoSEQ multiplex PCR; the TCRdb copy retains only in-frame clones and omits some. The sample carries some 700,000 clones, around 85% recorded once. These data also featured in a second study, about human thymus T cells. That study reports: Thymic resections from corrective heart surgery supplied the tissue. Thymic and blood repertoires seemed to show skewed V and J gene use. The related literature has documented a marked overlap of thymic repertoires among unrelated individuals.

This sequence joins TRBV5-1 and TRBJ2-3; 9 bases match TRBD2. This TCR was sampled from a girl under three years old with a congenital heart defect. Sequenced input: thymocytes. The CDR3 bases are TGCGCCAGCAGCTCCGGAGGGACTAGCCGTGCTCCCAGCACAGATACGCAGTATTTT. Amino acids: CASSSGGTSRAPSTDTQYF.